These 22 T cell receptor beta chains share one sample of origin, sequenced in a study of Graves' ophthalmopathy and Graves' hyperthyroidism. The study amplified TCR beta CDR3 regions using RNA transcripts. In the first round, RT-PCR was carried out with HTBI primers, and a multiplex PCR formed the second round. TCRdb recomputed calls from the multiplex PCR reads with MiXCR, one row per CDR3 protein. The table includes fewer than 600,000 distinct CDR3 sequences, roughly an eighth detected once. The sequenced sample was blood. All receptors come from a woman between 25 and 40 years old with Graves' ophthalmopathy.

This clonotype came up many times. This could be a read error, since a much larger clone is one nucleotide away. V and J are TRBV25-1 and TRBJ2-7; tentatively, D is TRBD2 (6 bases). This CDR3 has 16 residues. Germline V gene lookup returns CDR1 MGHDK and CDR2 SYGVNS. The CDR3 DNA is TGTGCCATCAGTGAAGGAGGAGGGAAGGGAAGGGGCGAGCAGTACTTC. This sequence encodes CAISEGGGKGRGEQYF.

This clonotype was observed a few times. The rearrangement joins TRBV20-1 to TRBJ1-2; a possible D gene is TRBD1 (6 bases). Germline V gene lookup returns CDR1 DFQATT and CDR2 SNEGSKA (reference sequence). Deletions cut 0 bases from V and 4 bases from J, with 21 bases between. This CDR3 is built from 17 residues. The CDR3: CSARDVGGQNPFYGYTF. The CDR3 nucleotides read TGCAGTGCTAGAGATGTGGGGGGGCAGAACCCTTTCTATGGCTACACCTTC.

This clonotype was seen many times. Compared with germline, one end of the junction differs, possibly owing to a read error. The chain joins TRBV28 to TRBJ2-4, with TRBD1 identical over 8 bases. The CDR3 contains 14 residues. CDR1 is MDHEN, CDR2 SYDVKM, per germline. The CDR3 DNA sequence: TGTGCCAGCAGTACCTGGACAGGGAGGAACATTAAGTACTTC. It encodes CASSTWTGRNIKYF.

This clonotype was detected ten times or more. One end of the junction is discordant with germline, which a read error may explain. The chain combines TRBV12-3 or TRBV12-4 with TRBJ2-5, with D perhaps matching TRBD1 (5 bases). The CDR3 is made up of 11 amino acids. DNA of the CDR3: TGTGCCAGCAGTTCCCGACAGCGCCTGCACTTC. Protein: CASSSRQRLHF.

This clonotype was counted ten times or more. V is TRBV3-1 and J is TRBJ2-7; TRBD1 is a possible D gene (6 bases). V lost 6 bases and J 1 base, leaving 10 bases between the germline ends. The CDR3 contains 13 residues. Germline V CDR1 and CDR2: LGHDT, YNNKEL (reference sequence). The CDR3 DNA reads TGTGCCAGCAGAGTACAGGGATCCTACGAGCAGTACTTC. The encoded protein is CASRVQGSYEQYF.

In its sample, this clonotype was seen many times. The rearrangement links TRBV7-9 to TRBJ2-2; D remains ambiguous. The CDR3 runs 14 residues. Germline CDR1 reads SEHNR; CDR2 reads FQNEAQ (reference sequence). V gave up 0 bases and J gave up 4 bases, with 6 bases separating them. The CDR3 sequence is CASSLAAITGELFF. Written as DNA, the CDR3 is TGTGCCAGCAGCTTAGCGGCCATCACCGGGGAGCTGTTTTTT.

This clonotype was counted many times. The chain combines TRBV19 with TRBJ1-6; D gene ambiguous. The CDR3 is 13 amino acids. CDR1 is LNHDA, CDR2 SQIVND, per germline (reference sequence). V shed 3 bases and J shed 14 bases, with 14 bases lying between them. The CDR3 here is CASSMDGIQALHF. CDR3 DNA: TGTGCCAGTAGTATGGATGGGATTCAGGCCCTCCACTTT.

The rearrangement joins TRBV11-2 to TRBJ2-7; 9 positions agree with TRBD1. The CDR3 covers 17 residues. Germline CDR1 reads SGHAT; CDR2 reads FQNNGV. Losses at the gene ends were 4 bases for V and 8 bases for J; bases not matched to a gene: 18. CDR3: CASSSLKEDRGILKQYF. In nucleotides, the CDR3 is TGTGCCAGCAGCTCCCTCAAGGAGGACAGGGGCATCCTAAAGCAGTACTTC.

This clonotype was recorded many times. The chain combines TRBV5-5 with TRBJ1-3, with a weak D call TRBD1 (6 bases). CDR1 and CDR2 (germline): SGHKS, YYEKEE (reference sequence). V was clipped by 4 bases and J by 2 bases, with 16 bases between them. This CDR3 has 16 amino acids. The CDR3 sequence: CASSLQAGVPGNTIYF. In DNA form, the CDR3 reads TGTGCCAGCAGCCTACAAGCAGGGGTGCCTGGAAACACCATATATTTT.

This clonotype was found many times. The chain combines TRBV2 with TRBJ2-7; TRBD2 agrees at 10 bases. Germline CDR1 reads SNHLY; CDR2 reads FYNNEI. With V trimmed by 6 bases and J by 7 bases, 9 bases remained unmatched. This CDR3 spans 14 amino acids. DNA of the CDR3: TGTGCCAGCAGACGTCTAGCGGGAGTTGGTGAGCAGTACTTC. Translation gives CASRRLAGVGEQYF.

At least ten counts were recorded for this clonotype. The V and J genes are TRBV2 and TRBJ1-2; possible D gene TRBD1, 5 bases. Trimming stripped 6 bases from V and 5 bases from J, with 22 bases between. The CDR3 is made up of 16 amino acids. Germline loops: CDR1 SNHLY, CDR2 FYNNEI. For the CDR3, the DNA is TGTGCCAGCAGCACCCGTTCGCGAGCAGGGAAATATGGCTACACCTTC. Its protein product is CASSTRSRAGKYGYTF.

In this sample, this clonotype turned up many times. This chain uses TRBV27 with TRBJ2-7; TRBD2 is a possible D gene (6 bases). CDR1 is MNHEY and CDR2 is SMNVEV in the germline V gene (reference sequence). Trimming cost V 4 bases and J 9 bases, with 16 bases left between them. This CDR3 comprises 13 residues. As DNA, the CDR3 is TGTGCCAGCAGTTCCCGGGACCACGGGGGGCAGTACTTC. Its protein is CASSSRDHGGQYF.

This clonotype has at least ten counts. This sequence joins TRBV20-1 and TRBJ2-7; D unresolved. CDR1 is DFQATT and CDR2 is SNEGSKA in the germline V gene (reference sequence). The V end was cut by 1 base, the J end by 3 bases, with 7 bases between. The CDR3 consists of 12 residues. In DNA, the CDR3 is TGCAGTGCTAGAGGACCGGTCTACGAGCAGTACTTC. Its protein is CSARGPVYEQYF.

This clonotype was picked up many times. This chain uses TRBV5-1 with TRBJ1-1; D gene unclear. The CDR3 has 16 amino acids. The V end lost 0 bases, the J end lost 4 bases, and 16 bases lay between the germline ends. CDR1 is SGHRS, CDR2 YFSETQ, per germline. CDR3 amino acids: CASSLGPGFESTEAFF. CDR3 sequence (DNA): TGCGCCAGCAGCTTGGGTCCTGGTTTCGAGAGCACTGAAGCTTTCTTT. Supplemented by reference TRBV5-1 and TRBJ1-1, the full variable domain reads KAGVTQTPRYLIKTRGQQVTLSCSPISGHRSVSWYQQTPGQGLQFLFEYFSETQRNKGNFPGRFSGRQFSNSRSEMNVSTLELGDSALYLCASSLGPGFESTEAFFGQGTRLTVV.

This clonotype is a singleton in its sample. This chain uses TRBV28 with TRBJ1-1; D not certain. The CDR3 length is 16 residues. Germline CDR1 reads MDHEN; CDR2 reads SYDVKM. With 5 bases removed from V and 1 base from J, the gap between germline ends came to 17 bases. In DNA form, the CDR3 reads TGTGCCAGCAGTCGGTTTTTCCGATTGTGGAACACTGAAGCTTTCTTT. It specifies CASSRFFRLWNTEAFF. The full variable domain, its missing parts supplied by reference TRBV28 and TRBJ1-1, is DVKVTQSSRYLVKRTGEKVFLECVQDMDHENMFWYRQDPGLGLRLIYFSYDVKMKEKGDIPEGYSVSREKKERFSLILESASTNQTSMYLCASSRFFRLWNTEAFFGQGTRLTVV.

At least ten counts were recorded for this clonotype. The V and J genes are TRBV28 and TRBJ1-1; TRBD1 might be the D (6 bases). Trimming stripped 5 bases from V and 1 base from J, with 14 bases between. The CDR3 is 15 amino acids. Germline values: CDR1 MDHEN, CDR2 SYDVKM. CDR3 in amino acids: CASSRPGVENTEAFF. DNA for the CDR3: TGTGCCAGCAGTCGCCCAGGGGTTGAGAACACTGAAGCTTTCTTT.

This clonotype was recorded many times. The V gene is TRBV5-4, the J gene TRBJ2-5; 8 bases are a match to TRBD2. CDR1 is SGHNT, CDR2 YYREEE, per germline (reference sequence). The CDR3 runs to 14 residues. J was trimmed by 5 bases and V by 5 bases; bases with no gene match: 8. Here the CDR3 reads CASSWRGDVETQYF. The CDR3 bases are TGTGCCAGCAGTTGGCGGGGGGATGTGGAGACCCAGTACTTC. The full variable domain, in which reference TRBV5-4 and TRBJ2-5 provide the parts outside the CDR3, is ETGVTQSPTHLIKTRGQQVTLRCSSQSGHNTVSWYQQALGQGPQFIFQYYREEENGRGNFPPRFSGLQFPNYSSELNVNALELDDSALYLCASSWRGDVETQYFGPGTRLLVL.

This clonotype was detected many times. The CDR3 nucleotides are TGTGCCAGCATTCGGGGAGGGGAAGAGACCCAGTACTTC. Translated: CASIRGGEETQYF. The chain joins TRBV28 to TRBJ2-5, with TRBD2 matching over 7 bases. The J segment lost 3 bases and the V segment lost 7 bases, leaving 5 bases of the junction unmatched. This CDR3 spans 13 amino acids. Germline V gene data show CDR1 as MDHEN and CDR2 as SYDVKM.

A remark on this clonotype: This may come from a read error, since a much larger clone is one base off. The CDR3 protein is CSAKRWARGLGHPQHF. Written as DNA, the CDR3 is TGCAGTGCTAAGAGGTGGGCCAGGGGGTTAGGTCATCCCCAGCATTTT. The chain carries TRBV20-1 and TRBJ1-5; 7 bases are shared with TRBD1. The CDR3 loop spans 16 amino acids. V shed 4 bases, J shed 10 bases, and the junction held 19 bases outside the gene matches. The germline V gene encodes CDR1 DFQATT and CDR2 SNEGSKA (reference sequence).

The chain links TRBV6-1 to TRBJ2-5, with 12 bases matching TRBD2. J gave up 4 bases and V 4 bases, and 7 bases lay outside the gene matches. Germline CDR1 MNHNS, CDR2 SASEGT. This CDR3 is 16 amino acids long. The CDR3 protein is CASSVSSGGALETQYF. The CDR3 nucleotides read TGTGCCAGCAGTGTCTCTAGCGGGGGGGCCTTAGAGACCCAGTACTTC.

The chain carries TRBV4-1 and TRBJ1-5, with 7 bases lining up with TRBD1. V was clipped by 3 bases and J by 0 bases; unmatched bases: 5. Germline CDR1 and CDR2: MGHRA and YSYEKL. CDR3 length: 16 residues. CDR3 DNA sequence: TGCGCCAGCAGCCAGAGGGGGCCGTATAGCAATCAGCCCCAGCATTTT. Amino acids: CASSQRGPYSNQPQHF.

This clonotype was seen repeatedly, ten times or more. The rearrangement uses TRBV6-2 or TRBV6-3 and TRBJ2-7, with D perhaps TRBD2 (5 bases). Per germline, CDR1 MNHEY and CDR2 SVGEGT. V lost 7 bases, J lost 2 bases, and 18 bases lay in between. This CDR3 region has 15 residues. CDR3 in amino acids: CASTDAGGGPYEQYF. CDR3 nucleotide sequence: TGTGCCAGCACCGACGCGGGCGGAGGCCCCTACGAGCAGTACTTC.